The 17 T cell receptor beta chains reported below all come from one sample, sequenced in a study of spatial heterogeneity in lung cancer (dated by TCRdb to about 2019). The time point tag for this specimen amounts to: sample taken at primary tumor resection. Libraries were prepared through 5' RACE. Sequenced on a NextSeq 500. TCRdb took the public reads, trimmed them with fastp at Q25, ran MiXCR for clone calling and kept in-frame beta chains. Each CDR3 protein appears once, grouped with its most common genes and DNA. This sample comprises approximately 9,600 distinct CDR3 sequences, 12% of them detected only once. The ten most abundant clones make up more than 9% of the sample. These TCRs' antigens remain unknown. What the authors observed across the whole study: The tumor nonsynonymous mutation count correlated with the number of expanded alpha and beta TCRs within the tumor.

The specimen comprised lung tumor tissue, sampled at surgery. The receptors here all came from a male donor with early-stage non-small cell lung cancer.

This chain connects TRBV15 to TRBJ1-1; a weak D match, TRBD1 (5 bases). V was cut by 3 bases and J by 11 bases, with 22 bases left in between. The germline V gene has CDR1 LNHNV and CDR2 YYDKDF (reference sequence). The CDR3 has 15 amino acids. The CDR3 DNA is TGTGCCACCAGCAGGCAGGGAGGATCTACATTGGCTGCTTTCTTT. It yields the protein CATSRQGGSTLAAFF.

This clonotype has a count of ten or more. The CDR3 DNA sequence: TGTGCCAGCAGTAAATCCGGATACGAGCAGTACTTC. It encodes CASSKSGYEQYF. The chain carries TRBV12-3 or TRBV12-4 and TRBJ2-7; no clear D. This CDR3 has 12 amino acids. The V end was cut by 5 bases, the J end by 4 bases, with 9 bases between.

This clonotype showed up many times. CDR3 protein: CASSPPGLAYSYEQYF. The CDR3 DNA follows: TGCGCCAGCAGCCCACCGGGACTAGCTTACTCCTACGAGCAGTACTTC. The rearrangement joins TRBV5-1 to TRBJ2-7, with 9 bases matching TRBD2. The CDR3 sequence is 16 residues long. Germline trimming cut 4 bases from V and 0 bases from J; bases unmatched to any gene: 8. Germline V gene sequence: CDR1 SGHRS, CDR2 YFSETQ.

This clonotype occurred many times. This sequence joins TRBV10-3 and TRBJ2-1; D remains unclear. This CDR3 contains 14 residues. The germline gives CDR1 ENHRY, CDR2 SYGVKD. V lost 0 bases and J 6 bases, leaving 9 bases between the germline ends. In DNA, the CDR3 is TGTGCCATCAGTGAGTCAAGGGTGGCCAATGAGCAGTTCTTC. Amino acids: CAISESRVANEQFF.

This clonotype is medium-sized by share. The chain couples TRBV2 to TRBJ2-2; 11 positions match TRBD2. After removal of 7 bases from V and 7 bases from J, the junction contained 8 bases not matched to a gene. This CDR3 is 15 amino acids long. Germline CDR1 reads SNHLY; CDR2 reads FYNNEI. CDR3: CASIQTSGSGGELFF. In DNA form, the CDR3 reads TGTGCCAGCATACAAACTAGCGGGAGTGGCGGGGAGCTGTTTTTT.

This clonotype has at least ten counts. The chain joins TRBV6-2 or TRBV6-3 to TRBJ2-3; possible D gene TRBD2, 6 bases. This CDR3 spans 15 amino acids. Germline CDR1 and CDR2: MNHEY and SVGEGT. V was trimmed by 8 bases and J by 7 bases, leaving 22 bases between them. This CDR3 reads CASFSAGRLMNTQYF. The DNA of the CDR3 is TGTGCCAGCTTCTCCGCGGGACGCCTTATGAATACGCAGTATTTT.

This clonotype was picked up many times. This chain connects TRBV4-3 to TRBJ2-2, with a possible D match to TRBD2 (6 bases). Germline lookup yields CDR1 LGHNA and CDR2 YSLEER. The V end was cut by 4 bases, the J end by 5 bases, with 20 bases between. The CDR3 has 17 amino acids. The CDR3 sequence is CASSPVTSVRKTGELFF. The CDR3 bases are TGCGCCAGCAGCCCTGTGACTAGTGTTAGAAAAACCGGGGAGCTGTTTTTT.

The genes are TRBV4-1 and TRBJ1-2, with TRBD1 matching 7 bases. CDR1 and CDR2 (germline): MGHRA, YSYEKL. The CDR3 runs 15 residues. The ends lost 1 base at V and 4 bases at J; junction bases unmatched: 6. In DNA form, the CDR3 reads TGCGCCAGCAGCCAAGGAACAGGGGACAGCTATGGCTACACCTTC. Translated: CASSQGTGDSYGYTF.

By its share, this clonotype is medium-sized. The rearrangement joins TRBV20-1 to TRBJ2-3; D gene unclear. Looked up from germline, CDR1 is DFQATT and CDR2 is SNEGSKA (reference sequence). The CDR3 is 12 amino acids. V lost 4 bases and J 4 bases, leaving 9 bases between the germline ends. CDR3 sequence: CSATLSADTQYF. For the CDR3, the DNA is TGCAGTGCTACCCTAAGCGCAGATACGCAGTATTTT.

This clonotype is judged medium-sized (0.01 to 0.1%). V gene TRBV20-1 combines with J gene TRBJ1-1; 7 nucleotides match TRBD1. The CDR3 covers 13 residues. Trimming at V came to 5 bases and at J to 3 bases, leaving 6 bases not matched to a gene. Germline CDR1 reads DFQATT; CDR2 reads SNEGSKA (reference sequence). CDR3 DNA: TGCAGTGCTCGACAGGGCGTCGACACTGAAGCTTTCTTT. Amino acid sequence: CSARQGVDTEAFF.

This clonotype was recorded once. This rearrangement joins TRBV7-6 to TRBJ1-3; D might be TRBD1 (6 bases). V was trimmed by 5 bases and J by 1 base, leaving 9 bases between them. The germline gives CDR1 SGHVS, CDR2 FNYEAQ. The CDR3 has 14 residues. CDR3 coding DNA: TGTGCCAGCAGCCCCGGGACATCTGGAAACACCATATATTTT. This sequence encodes CASSPGTSGNTIYF.

Judged by abundance, this clonotype is medium-sized. V usage is TRBV12-3 or TRBV12-4 and J usage is TRBJ2-5, with unresolved D. V was cut by 6 bases and J by 1 base, with 9 bases left in between. The CDR3 extends over 13 amino acids. CDR3 nucleotides: TGTGCCAGCAGGCGCGTCAGCCAAGAGACCCAGTACTTC. Its protein product is CASRRVSQETQYF.

V is TRBV7-2 and J is TRBJ2-7; D may be TRBD1 (5 bases). The V gene's germline CDR1 is SGHTA and CDR2 FQGNSA. V was shortened by 3 bases and J by 4 bases, with 22 bases between the two germline ends. The length of the CDR3 is 17 residues. CDR3 loop: CASSLPPGKILTYEQYF. CDR3 DNA: TGTGCCAGCAGCTTGCCCCCAGGGAAAATCCTGACATACGAGCAGTACTTC.

A few counts support this clonotype. A much larger clone sits a single nucleotide away, making a read error possible. V is TRBV29-1 and J is TRBJ2-1; D is perhaps TRBD2 (5 bases). Germline values: CDR1 SQVTM, CDR2 ANQGSEA. CDR3 length: 14 amino acids. Trimming shortened V by 7 bases and J by 6 bases, and 19 bases separated the two germline ends. The CDR3 here is CSGTGGGWSNEQFF. The CDR3 nucleotides are TGCAGCGGAACGGGCGGCGGGTGGTCCAATGAGCAGTTCTTC.

The table lists this clonotype with many counts. The rearrangement links TRBV10-3 to TRBJ1-2; TRBD1 aligns across 7 bases. The germline gives CDR1 ENHRY, CDR2 SYGVKD. The CDR3 spans 15 residues. Trimming took 3 bases from V and 0 from J; bases not matched to a gene: 4. The CDR3 reads CAISDGQEPNYGYTF. The CDR3 region has the DNA TGTGCCATCAGTGACGGACAGGAACCTAACTATGGCTACACCTTC.

Many counts were recorded for this clonotype. The chain couples TRBV12-3 or TRBV12-4 to TRBJ2-1, with a weak D call TRBD1 (6 bases). This CDR3 spans 16 amino acids. V lost 5 bases and J 2 bases, leaving 16 bases between the germline ends. The CDR3 nucleotides read TGTGCCAGCAGTCTCACTCAGGGGCCCGCCTACAATGAGCAGTTCTTC. Encoded protein: CASSLTQGPAYNEQFF.

This clonotype showed up many times. The chain joins TRBV12-3 or TRBV12-4 to TRBJ2-1; D is perhaps TRBD1 (5 bases). Trimming shortened V by 8 bases and J by 0 bases, and 11 bases separated the two germline ends. The CDR3 covers 14 residues. CDR3 in DNA: TGTGCCAGCTCGACAGACACCTCCTACAATGAGCAGTTCTTC. Translated: CASSTDTSYNEQFF.